This passage covers 26 T cell receptor beta chains from one sample sequenced in a study of blood T cell repertoires in COVID-19. The data were produced by immunoSEQ multiplex PCR, yet TCRdb's version contains in-frame clones alone and is incomplete. The sample yields 140,000 to 150,000 clones, approximately 86% seen once. The specimen was PBMCs or T cells enriched from blood (not recorded which). Receptor source: a woman aged 40 to 49 who had been exposed to COVID-19.

The chain joins TRBV9 to TRBJ1-5, with a weak D call TRBD1 (5 bases). With 3 bases removed from V and 3 bases from J, the gap between germline ends came to 13 bases. CDR1 is SGDLS, CDR2 YYNGEE, per germline. This CDR3 is built from 15 residues. The CDR3 bases are TGTGCCAGCAGCGGGGGACTTCGCTCCAATCAGCCCCAGCATTTT. It yields the protein CASSGGLRSNQPQHF. The full variable domain, with the rest looked up from reference TRBV9 and TRBJ1-5, is DSGVTQTPKHLITATGQRVTLRCSPRSGDLSVYWYQQSLDQGLQFLIQYYNGEERAKGNILERFSAQQFPDLHSELNLSSLELGDSALYFCASSGGLRSNQPQHFGDGTRLSIL.

This CDR3 reads CASSLSGTGGNGYTF. CDR3 sequence (DNA): TGTGCCAGCAGCTTATCTGGGACAGGGGGCAATGGCTACACCTTC. The chain couples TRBV11-1 to TRBJ1-2; 12 bases are a match to TRBD1. Germline V gene lookup returns CDR1 SGHAT and CDR2 FQDESV (reference sequence). With 2 bases clipped from V and 6 bases from J, the junction kept 4 bases outside the gene matches. The CDR3 runs to 15 residues.

This clone was seen a single time. V gene TRBV18 combines with J gene TRBJ1-5; possibly TRBD1 for D (6 bases). The CDR3 totals 15 residues. The germline gives CDR1 KGHSH, CDR2 LQKENI. V lost 6 bases to trimming and J lost 5 bases, with 17 bases between them. The CDR3, as DNA: TGTGCCAGCTCGGCCTTACAGGGATCCGATCAGCCCCAGCATTTT. Its translation is CASSALQGSDQPQHF.

V is TRBV6-2 or TRBV6-3 and J is TRBJ1-1; perhaps TRBD1 as D (6 bases). The CDR3 runs 14 residues. The germline V gene encodes CDR1 MNHEY and CDR2 SVGEGT. The germline V and J ends were trimmed by 3 bases and 2 bases, with 10 bases remaining between them. CDR3 coding DNA: TGTGCCAGCAGTTATAACAGGGTCAACACTGAAGCTTTCTTT. Its protein product is CASSYNRVNTEAFF.

The V and J genes are TRBV10-2 and TRBJ2-1; no reliable D call. The CDR3 sequence is 13 residues long. Germline CDR1 WSHSY, CDR2 SAAADI. V lost 3 bases, J lost 3 bases, and 6 bases lay in between. CDR3 DNA: TGCGCCAGCAGTGAATCCGGCTACAATGAGCAGTTCTTC. Translated, it gives CASSESGYNEQFF.

V gene TRBV6-5 combines with J gene TRBJ2-7, with 8 bases fitting TRBD1. V lost 2 bases, J lost 2 bases, and 8 bases stayed unmatched. From germline, CDR1 is MNHEY and CDR2 SVGAGI. CDR3 length: 16 residues. The CDR3 region is CASSYTFRTGTYEQYF. CDR3 DNA: TGTGCCAGCAGTTACACGTTCAGGACAGGGACCTACGAGCAGTACTTC.

CDR3 sequence reads: CASSSLSRVEKLFF. DNA for the CDR3: TGTGCCAGCAGTTCACTGTCCCGGGTTGAAAAACTGTTTTTT. This chain uses TRBV28 with TRBJ1-4; D is uncertain. Germline V gene sequence: CDR1 MDHEN, CDR2 SYDVKM. Between the trimmed V and J ends, which lost 4 bases and 7 bases, there was a span of 13 bases. CDR3 length: 14 residues.

The chain links TRBV5-6 to TRBJ1-3, with TRBD1 identical over 8 bases. There are 16 residues in the CDR3. Looked up from germline, CDR1 is SGHDT and CDR2 is YYEEEE. Germline trimming cut 4 bases from V and 6 bases from J; bases unmatched to any gene: 12. CDR3 sequence reads: CASSVTASRGQNTIYF. In DNA, the CDR3 is TGTGCCAGCAGCGTGACCGCAAGCAGGGGGCAAAACACCATATATTTT.

The V and J genes are TRBV12-3 or TRBV12-4 and TRBJ2-7; TRBD2 might be the D (6 bases). V dropped 4 bases and J dropped 3 bases, with 10 bases sitting between them. The CDR3 sequence is 13 residues long. The CDR3 DNA is TGTGCCAGCAGTTCCACCGGGAGCTACGAGCAGTACTTC. This codes for CASSSTGSYEQYF.

This chain links TRBV7-9 with TRBJ1-4; TRBD1 matches 9 bases. The CDR3 runs 16 residues. The V gene's germline CDR1 is SEHNR and CDR2 FQNEAQ (reference sequence). The V and J ends lost 4 bases and 4 bases, in that order; junction bases with no gene match: 7. CDR3 sequence: CASSSGQGPGNEKLFF. CDR3 in DNA: TGTGCCAGCAGCTCAGGACAGGGGCCGGGTAATGAAAAACTGTTTTTT.

The chain recombines TRBV7-2 with TRBJ1-4, with TRBD1 as a possible D gene (5 bases). The V end was cut by 5 bases, the J end by 5 bases, with 12 bases between. The germline V gene has CDR1 SGHTA and CDR2 FQGNSA. This CDR3 region has 14 residues. The DNA for the CDR3 is TGTGCCAGCAGCCCCGGGGGGACCAATGAAAAACTGTTTTTT. It translates to CASSPGGTNEKLFF.

This rearrangement joins TRBV7-2 to TRBJ1-4; 8 positions agree with TRBD1. The CDR3 spans 15 residues. The junction had 9 bases not matched to a gene; V was cut back by 5 bases and J by 7 bases. CDR1 SGHTA and CDR2 FQGNSA come from the germline V gene. This chain's CDR3 is CASSTQTGESEKLFF. In DNA form, the CDR3 reads TGTGCCAGCAGCACCCAGACAGGGGAGAGTGAAAAACTGTTTTTT.

This rearrangement joins TRBV14 to TRBJ2-2; 9 positions agree with TRBD2. CDR3 length equals 15 residues. V was clipped by 1 base and J by 4 bases; unmatched bases: 1. Per the germline V gene, CDR1 is SGHDN and CDR2 is FVKESK. CDR3: CASSQASGVTGELFF. CDR3 bases: TGTGCCAGCAGCCAAGCTAGCGGGGTCACCGGGGAGCTGTTTTTT.

The gene calls are TRBV24-1 and TRBJ2-1, with 7 nucleotides matching TRBD2. The CDR3 length is 15 residues. V shed 4 bases, J shed 1 base, and the junction held 3 bases outside the gene matches. Germline-derived CDR1 and CDR2 are KGHDR and SFDVKD. The CDR3 region is CATSDRGESYNEQFF. The CDR3 nucleotides are TGTGCCACCAGTGACCGGGGGGAATCCTACAATGAGCAGTTCTTC.

The CDR3 DNA follows: TGCAGCGTTGGACCTAGAGTGGGACAGGGGACTGAAGCTTTCTTT. It yields the protein CSVGPRVGQGTEAFF. The chain recombines TRBV29-1 with TRBJ1-1; TRBD1 matches at 10 bases. CDR3 size: 15 residues. Germline CDR1 reads SQVTM; CDR2 reads ANQGSEA. V shed 4 bases and J 5 bases; nucleotides not matched to a gene: 10.

The chain joins TRBV18 to TRBJ1-1; D uncertain. The CDR3 contains 16 residues. Per the germline V gene, CDR1 is KGHSH and CDR2 is LQKENI. Trimming cost V 3 bases and J 2 bases, with 16 bases left between them. In DNA, the CDR3 is TGTGCCAGCTCACCCCCGTACCAGGCAGAAAACACTGAAGCTTTCTTT. This gives the protein CASSPPYQAENTEAFF.

A single count supports this clone. This sequence joins TRBV7-8 and TRBJ1-5; D is undetermined. The CDR3 contains 14 residues. With 7 bases removed from V and 0 bases from J, the gap between germline ends came to 10 bases. The V gene's germline CDR1 is SGHVS and CDR2 FQNEAQ. CDR3 bases: TGTGCCAGCACACCCGGTTATAGCAATCAGCCCCAGCATTTT. Translated, it gives CASTPGYSNQPQHF.

The chain is built from TRBV4-3 and TRBJ1-2, with D hard to call. Germline V gives CDR1 LGHNA, CDR2 YSLEER. V lost 0 bases to trimming and J lost 2 bases, with 10 bases between them. This CDR3 comprises 15 residues. This CDR3 is CASSQDLGQNYGYTF. CDR3 DNA sequence: TGCGCCAGCAGCCAAGATCTAGGTCAGAACTATGGCTACACCTTC.

This clone was observed a single time. The rearrangement uses TRBV5-1 and TRBJ2-7; the D is unclear. The V and J ends lost 0 bases and 3 bases respectively, with 4 bases between them. CDR1 is SGHRS, CDR2 YFSETQ, per germline. The CDR3 extends over 12 amino acids. The chain's CDR3 is CASSLDGYEQYF. Here the CDR3 DNA reads TGCGCCAGCAGCTTGGACGGCTACGAGCAGTACTTC.

The V call is TRBV19, the J call TRBJ1-1; TRBD1 aligns across 7 bases. J was trimmed by 5 bases and V by 9 bases; bases with no gene match: 9. The CDR3 length is 13 residues. The germline V gene encodes CDR1 LNHDA and CDR2 SQIVND (reference sequence). The CDR3 region has the DNA TGTGCCAGCATCCAGGGGGGAAGAACTGAAGCTTTCTTT. This gives the protein CASIQGGRTEAFF.

The rearrangement uses TRBV9 and TRBJ2-3; weak D call: TRBD2 (5 bases). CDR1 is SGDLS and CDR2 is YYNGEE in the germline V gene. This CDR3 comprises 17 residues. V gave up 3 bases and J gave up 5 bases, with 22 bases separating them. The CDR3 region has the DNA TGTGCCAGCAGCGAAATTACGGCCGGACTCCCAGGAGATACGCAGTATTTT. This sequence encodes CASSEITAGLPGDTQYF.

This clone showed up just once. The chain has TRBV15 and TRBJ1-1; D is ambiguous. Trimming took 0 bases from V and 1 from J, leaving 6 bases between them. CDR1 LNHNV and CDR2 YYDKDF come from the germline V gene (reference sequence). This CDR3 region has 14 residues. The CDR3 DNA is TGTGCCACCAGCAGAGATCACAGGAACACTGAAGCTTTCTTT. Translating it yields CATSRDHRNTEAFF.

This clone was observed a single time. The J gene is TRBJ1-6, the V gene TRBV4-1; D unresolved. The germline gives CDR1 MGHRA, CDR2 YSYEKL. Trimming cost V 0 bases and J 11 bases, with 14 bases left between them. The CDR3 is 15 amino acids. Written as DNA, the CDR3 is TGCGCCAGCAGCCAAGATCCCGGGATTGGGCCACCCCTCCACTTT. It is translated as CASSQDPGIGPPLHF.

This clone was picked up a small number of times. CDR3 region: CASSLNQRGGRETQYF. CDR3 DNA: TGTGCCAGCAGCTTAAACCAGCGGGGGGGCCGAGAGACCCAGTACTTC. This chain uses TRBV7-2 with TRBJ2-5; 10 bases are a match to TRBD2. This CDR3 contains 16 residues. Per the germline V gene, CDR1 is SGHTA and CDR2 is FQGNSA. J was trimmed by 4 bases and V by 2 bases; bases with no gene match: 7.

The chain uses TRBV29-1 and TRBJ2-1; a possible D gene is TRBD2 (6 bases). V dropped 0 bases and J dropped 0 bases, with 21 bases sitting between them. CDR3 length: 19 residues. Germline V gene lookup returns CDR1 SQVTM and CDR2 ANQGSEA. The CDR3: CSVEDRWDSSSLSYNEQFF. The CDR3 coding sequence is TGCAGCGTTGAAGATAGGTGGGACTCCTCCTCACTCTCCTACAATGAGCAGTTCTTC.

V and J are TRBV5-1 and TRBJ1-1; 12 nucleotides agree with TRBD1. The CDR3 has 14 residues. Germline loops: CDR1 SGHRS, CDR2 YFSETQ. The J segment lost 7 bases and the V segment lost 4 bases, leaving 5 bases of the junction unmatched. This chain's CDR3 is CASSRDRGQNEAFF. CDR3 in DNA: TGCGCCAGCAGCCGGGACAGGGGGCAAAATGAAGCTTTCTTT.